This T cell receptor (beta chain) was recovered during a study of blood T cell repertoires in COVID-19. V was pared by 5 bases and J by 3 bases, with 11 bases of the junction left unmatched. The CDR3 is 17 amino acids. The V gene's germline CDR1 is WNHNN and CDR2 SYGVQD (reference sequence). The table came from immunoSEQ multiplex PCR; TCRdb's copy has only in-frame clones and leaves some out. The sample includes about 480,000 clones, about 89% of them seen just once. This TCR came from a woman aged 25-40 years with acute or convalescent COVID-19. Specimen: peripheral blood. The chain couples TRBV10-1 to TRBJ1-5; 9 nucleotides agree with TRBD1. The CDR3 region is CASSIRDRERHNQPQHF. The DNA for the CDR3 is TGCGCCAGCAGTATCCGGGACAGGGAAAGGCACAATCAGCCCCAGCATTTT.